The TCR beta chain described here comes from a study of CD8 T cell repertoires and HIV-1 epitope variants. Study as a whole: Twenty-five autologous and known Gag and Nef epitope variant peptides each stimulated T cells separately. Epitopes were three Gag families plus Nef HW9 and YT9.

Only in-frame clones appear in the TCRdb table, and some are missing; sequencing was by immunoSEQ multiplex PCR. The table shows 5,300 or so clones, with around 66% occurring only once. Germline CDR1 and CDR2: MNHEY and SMNVEV (reference sequence). The CDR3 totals 13 residues. The junction had 6 bases not matched to a gene; V was cut back by 8 bases and J by 7 bases. This clone appeared a few times. What it recognizes is unknown. The receptor was isolated from a male donor with HIV. Sequenced sample: cultured CD8+ T cells derived from PBMCs. This rearrangement joins TRBV27 to TRBJ2-1, with 9 bases identical to TRBD1. CDR3 nucleotide sequence: TGTGCCAGCGGGATGGACAGGGGAAATGAGCAGTTCTTC. Translated: CASGMDRGNEQFF.